These T cell receptor beta chains were read from a single sample in a study of blood T cell repertoires in COVID-19. Clones were read by immunoSEQ multiplex PCR, and TCRdb kept only the in-frame ones, dropping some. The sample consists of over 100,000 clones, 65% to 85% of them appearing once. The sequencing input was PBMCs or T cells enriched from blood (not recorded which). The receptors here all came from a woman aged 25 to 39 who had recovered from COVID-19. Each CDR3 is given with its conserved first and last residue. Fields, in order: J gene, D gene, V gene, clone size, CDR3 DNA, CDR3 protein. A D gene is named only where the DNA matches it firmly. Clone size is given for some rows only: seen once, a few or many times, or a class if the clone is expanded.

TRBJ2-7,NA,TRBV6-2/TRBV6-3,NA,TGTGCCAGCAGCCTCGCCAGGGTAGCGGCAATAAGCTCCTACGAGCAGTACTTC,CASSLARVAAISSYEQYF
TRBJ1-5,NA,TRBV3-1/TRBV3-2,NA,TGTGCCAGCAGCCAAAGTTGGGGCAGGCAGCCCCAGCATTTT,CASSQSWGRQPQHF
TRBJ2-5,TRBD2,TRBV7-8,NA,TGTGCCAGCAGCCCGCGGGGGACGCAAGAGACCCAGTACTTC,CASSPRGTQETQYF
TRBJ2-5,TRBD1,TRBV2,NA,TGTGCCAGCGGGACAGATAGGAAGACCCAGTACTTC,CASGTDRKTQYF
TRBJ2-1,NA,TRBV21-1,NA,TGTGCCAGCAGCAAAAGTGGACTAGCGGGAGGGAAAACCTACAATGAGCAGTTCTTC,CASSKSGLAGGKTYNEQFF
TRBJ2-7,TRBD1,TRBV30,NA,TGTGCCTGGAGTGTACGGACAGGGGGCTCCTACGAGCAGTACTTC,CAWSVRTGGSYEQYF
TRBJ2-5,TRBD2,TRBV5-1,few,TGCGCCAGCAGCAGCGGACTAGCGGGAGTAGGAGGGGAGACCCAGTACTTC,CASSSGLAGVGGETQYF
TRBJ2-5,NA,TRBV5-5,NA,TGTGCCAGCAGCTTGTTCGCGGAAGAGACCCAGTACTTC,CASSLFAEETQYF
TRBJ2-3,NA,TRBV4-3,NA,TGCGCCAGCAGCCAAACGTTGTCGGGAGTCGGGGATACGCAGTATTTT,CASSQTLSGVGDTQYF
TRBJ2-5,TRBD1,TRBV7-9,NA,TGTGCCAGCAGCTCCTGGACAGGTGGGCAAGAGACCCAGTACTTC,CASSSWTGGQETQYF
TRBJ2-5,TRBD1,TRBV7-7,NA,TGTGCTAGCAGCTTAGGGTTAGGGGGCGGGGAGACCCAGTACTTC,CASSLGLGGGETQYF
TRBJ2-5,TRBD1,TRBV5-5,once,TGTGCCAGCAGCTCACCTGGACAGGGCCAAGAGACCCAGTACTTC,CASSSPGQGQETQYF
TRBJ1-6,NA,TRBV5-6,NA,TGTGCCAGCAGCTTGAGTGCGGGCCTAGTTTCACCCCTCCACTTT,CASSLSAGLVSPLHF
TRBJ1-1,TRBD1,TRBV11-2,NA,TGTGCCAGCAGCTTCCCGGGACAGGGGTCAAGGAGGGGGACTGAAGCTTTCTTT,CASSFPGQGSRRGTEAFF
TRBJ1-6,TRBD1,TRBV7-9,NA,TGTGCCAGCAGCCCACGGACAGGGGGTGGAAATTCACCCCTCCACTTT,CASSPRTGGGNSPLHF
TRBJ2-7,NA,TRBV5-6,NA,TGTGCCAGCAGCTTCGTAGGAGGGGGCGGCTACGAGCAGTACTTC,CASSFVGGGGYEQYF
TRBJ1-1,NA,TRBV7-6,once,TGTGCCAGCAGCGGTCGCGGGGACACTGAAGCTTTCTTT,CASSGRGDTEAFF
TRBJ2-1,NA,TRBV5-1,NA,TGCGCCAGCAGCTTAGTGAGGGACTCCTACAATGAGCAGTTCTTC,CASSLVRDSYNEQFF
TRBJ1-3,TRBD1,TRBV5-1,NA,TGCGCCAGCAGCTTGGCCACAGGGGCCCTCGGAAACACCATATATTTT,CASSLATGALGNTIYF
TRBJ2-7,TRBD2,TRBV6-5,few,TGTGCCAGCAGTTACTCGACTAGCGCCTACGAGCAGTACTTC,CASSYSTSAYEQYF
TRBJ1-5,TRBD1,TRBV6-6,NA,TGTGCCAGCAGTCAGCAGGGGGCTGGGCACAATCAGCCCCAGCATTTT,CASSQQGAGHNQPQHF
TRBJ2-1,TRBD1,TRBV7-3,NA,TGTGCCAGCAGCTTATTTGGGTTCTGGACAGGGGAAGAATCCTACAATGAGCAGTTCTTC,CASSLFGFWTGEESYNEQFF
TRBJ2-7,TRBD1,TRBV9,NA,TGTGCCAGCAGCCCCCATCCGGGACAGAACTACGAGCAGTACTTC,CASSPHPGQNYEQYF
TRBJ2-1,TRBD2,TRBV18,NA,TGTGCCAGCTCACCGGTAGCGGGAGTCCAGTTCTTC,CASSPVAGVQFF
TRBJ1-2,NA,TRBV5-1,NA,TGCGCCAGCAGCTTGGCCCAGGGAGGCTATGGCTACACCTTC,CASSLAQGGYGYTF
TRBJ1-2,NA,TRBV28,NA,TGTGCCAGCAGAAGACAGTATGGCTACACCTTC,CASRRQYGYTF
TRBJ1-4,TRBD1,TRBV18,NA,TGTGCCAGCTCGACAGGGAACAATGAAAAACTGTTTTTT,CASSTGNNEKLFF
TRBJ1-5,TRBD1,TRBV24-1,NA,TGTGCCACCATTCCAGGGGGCCCACGCAATCAGCCCCAGCATTTT,CATIPGGPRNQPQHF